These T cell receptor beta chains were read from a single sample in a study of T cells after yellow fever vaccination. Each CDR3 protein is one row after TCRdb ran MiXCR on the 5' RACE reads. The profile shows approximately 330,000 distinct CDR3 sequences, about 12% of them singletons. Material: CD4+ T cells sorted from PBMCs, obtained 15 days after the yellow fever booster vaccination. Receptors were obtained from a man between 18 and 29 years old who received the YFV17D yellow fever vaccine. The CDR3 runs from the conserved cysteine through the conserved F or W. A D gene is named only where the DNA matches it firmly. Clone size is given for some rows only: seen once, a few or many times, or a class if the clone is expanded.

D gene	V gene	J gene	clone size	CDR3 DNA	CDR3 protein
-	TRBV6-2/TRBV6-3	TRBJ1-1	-	TGTGCCAGCAGTTACCCCCGGGACTCTATCCCTGAAGCTTTCTTT	CASSYPRDSIPEAFF
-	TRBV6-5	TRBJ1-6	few	TGTGCCAGCAGTTACCGACAGAGCTCCTATAATTCACCCCTCCACTTT	CASSYRQSSYNSPLHF
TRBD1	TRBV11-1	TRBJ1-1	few	TGTGCCAGCAGCAAGACAGGGGATGGCACTGAAGCTTTCTTT	CASSKTGDGTEAFF
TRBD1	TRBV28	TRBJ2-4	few	TGTGCCAGCAGTAGATCAACGACAGGGGGAAACATTCAGTACTTC	CASSRSTTGGNIQYF
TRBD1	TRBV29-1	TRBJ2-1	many	TGCAGCGCGGGACAGCTCTACAATGAGCAGTTCTTC	CSAGQLYNEQFF
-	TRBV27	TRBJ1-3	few	TGTGCCAGCAGTTTAATACGGCCAGGGCCCGGAAACACCATATATTTT	CASSLIRPGPGNTIYF
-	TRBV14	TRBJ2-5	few	TGTGCCAGCAGCCAGGGACGTCGCGGGGCTCAAGAGACCCAGTACTTC	CASSQGRRGAQETQYF
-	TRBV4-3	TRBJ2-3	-	TGCGCCAGCAGCCAAGATTTACCCGGGGATTACGCAGATACGCAGTATTTT	CASSQDLPGDYADTQYF
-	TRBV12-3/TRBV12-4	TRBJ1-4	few	TGTGCCAGCAGGGTCGGGGGGAGTTTTACGGAAAAACTGTTTTTT	CASRVGGSFTEKLFF
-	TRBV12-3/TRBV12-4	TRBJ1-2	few	TGTGCCAGCAGTCGTCAGGGTTTGTATGGCTACACCTTC	CASSRQGLYGYTF
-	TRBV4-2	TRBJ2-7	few	TGTGCCAGCAGCCAAGAAAGGGTAGACTACGAGCAGTACTTC	CASSQERVDYEQYF
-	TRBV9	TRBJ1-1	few	TGTGCCAGCAGCCCCCAACCCGGGGGGGGTAGTGAAGCTTTCTTT	CASSPQPGGGSEAFF
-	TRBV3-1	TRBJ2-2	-	TGTGCCAGCAGCCAATCTTCCAGGGCCGACGGGGAGCTGTTTTTT	CASSQSSRADGELFF
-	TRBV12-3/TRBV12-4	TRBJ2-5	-	TGTGCCAGCAGTCCGGGCGAACTGTGGGAGACCCAGTACTTC	CASSPGELWETQYF
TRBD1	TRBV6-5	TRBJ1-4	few	TGTGCCAGCAGTTTGGAGACAGGGCACGAAAAACTGTTTTTT	CASSLETGHEKLFF
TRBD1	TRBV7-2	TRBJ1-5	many	TGTGCCAGCAGCTTCGGACAGGCTAGCAATCAGCCCCAGCATTTT	CASSFGQASNQPQHF